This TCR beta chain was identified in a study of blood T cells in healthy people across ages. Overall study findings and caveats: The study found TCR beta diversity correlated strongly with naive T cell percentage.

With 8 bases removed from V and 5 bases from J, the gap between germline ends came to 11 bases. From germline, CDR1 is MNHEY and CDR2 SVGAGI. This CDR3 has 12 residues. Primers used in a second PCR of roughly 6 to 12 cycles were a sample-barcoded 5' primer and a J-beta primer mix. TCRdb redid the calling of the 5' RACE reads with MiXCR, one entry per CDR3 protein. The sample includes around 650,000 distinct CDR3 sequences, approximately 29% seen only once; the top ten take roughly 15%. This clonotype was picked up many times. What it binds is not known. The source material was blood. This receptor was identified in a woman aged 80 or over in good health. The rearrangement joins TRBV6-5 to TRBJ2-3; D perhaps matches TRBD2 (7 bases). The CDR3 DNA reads TGTGCCAGCCGGGGGGCGGAAGATACGCAGTATTTT. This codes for CASRGAEDTQYF.